The 18 T cell receptor beta chains below were found in one sample sequenced in a study of blood T cell repertoires in COVID-19. Clones were read by immunoSEQ multiplex PCR, and TCRdb kept only the in-frame ones, dropping some. The sample has about 210,000 clones, 84% seen once. The sequenced sample consisted of peripheral blood. Receptor source: a woman between 45 and 60 years old with active or convalescent COVID-19.

The genes are TRBV9 and TRBJ1-4, with 11 nucleotides matching TRBD1. Trimming removed 1 base from V and 7 bases from J; junction bases left unmatched: 9. CDR1 and CDR2 (germline): SGDLS, YYNGEE. This CDR3 comprises 17 residues. The CDR3 loop reads CASSVRDRGWYREKLFF. DNA for the CDR3: TGTGCCAGCAGCGTACGGGACAGGGGGTGGTACCGTGAAAAACTGTTTTTT.

V gene TRBV5-5 combines with J gene TRBJ1-2; D possibly corresponds to TRBD1 (6 bases). Per germline, CDR1 SGHKS and CDR2 YYEKEE (reference sequence). Trimming took 1 base from V and 5 from J, leaving 15 bases between them. The CDR3 runs to 15 residues. The DNA of the CDR3 is TGTGCCAGCAGCTTGCGTTACGGGACATCATATGGCTACACCTTC. Residues: CASSLRYGTSYGYTF.

J is TRBJ1-4 and V is TRBV23-1; 11 bases agree with TRBD1. TRBV23-1 is assigned to the ORF class and has an uncertain function. CDR3 length: 18 amino acids. J was trimmed by 3 bases and V by 6 bases; bases with no gene match: 12. CDR3: CASSGGTGGGKANEKLFF. As DNA, the CDR3 is TGCGCCAGCAGCGGCGGGACAGGGGGAGGTAAGGCTAATGAAAAACTGTTTTTT.

The gene calls are TRBV12-5 and TRBJ2-1, with TRBD2 identical over 10 bases. Germline CDR1 LGHNT, CDR2 FRNRAP. With V trimmed by 0 bases and J by 6 bases, 17 bases remained unmatched. The CDR3 covers 20 residues. The CDR3 DNA follows: TGTGCTAGTGGTTTGGTAAAGGGATTTCAAGCGGGAGGGCTCCTCAATGAGCAGTTCTTC. It specifies CASGLVKGFQAGGLLNEQFF.

The genes are TRBV24-1 and TRBJ2-3; possibly TRBD1 for D (6 bases). Germline assignment: CDR1 KGHDR and CDR2 SFDVKD. The CDR3 runs 13 residues. The V and J ends lost 9 bases and 3 bases respectively, with 12 bases between them. The CDR3, as DNA: TGTGCCACCCAGGGGTGGGAAACAGATACGCAGTATTTT. Protein sequence: CATQGWETDTQYF.

This clone turned up a few times. The chain carries TRBV18 and TRBJ1-6; 7 positions agree with TRBD1. The V segment lost 3 bases and the J segment 5 bases; nucleotides outside the gene matches: 1. CDR1 is KGHSH, CDR2 LQKENI, per germline. There are 14 residues in the CDR3. CDR3 sequence: CASSPTGNNSPLHF. CDR3 nucleotide sequence: TGTGCCAGCTCACCGACAGGGAATAATTCACCCCTCCACTTT.

This chain links TRBV7-9 with TRBJ2-7; no reliable D call. Germline CDR1 SEHNR, CDR2 FQNEAQ (reference sequence). V lost 2 bases and J 7 bases, leaving 9 bases between the germline ends. The CDR3 runs to 12 residues. The CDR3 loop is CASSLTGLEQYV. The CDR3 DNA reads as TGTGCCAGCAGCTTAACCGGTCTGGAGCAGTACGTC.

This clone was recorded once. The chain joins TRBV5-1 to TRBJ1-6; 8 bases are a match to TRBD1. V lost 0 bases, J lost 8 bases, and 7 bases stayed unmatched. CDR1 is SGHRS and CDR2 is YFSETQ in the germline V gene. This CDR3 has 16 amino acids. The CDR3 loop is CASSLAFGQGDSPLHF. CDR3 coding DNA: TGCGCCAGCAGCTTGGCCTTCGGACAGGGTGATTCACCCCTCCACTTT. Looking up the rest from reference TRBV5-1 and TRBJ1-6 gives the full variable domain: KAGVTQTPRYLIKTRGQQVTLSCSPISGHRSVSWYQQTPGQGLQFLFEYFSETQRNKGNFPGRFSGRQFSNSRSEMNVSTLELGDSALYLCASSLAFGQGDSPLHFGNGTRLTVT.

V is TRBV28 and J is TRBJ2-1; 7 nucleotides match TRBD2. The CDR3 totals 16 residues. J gave up 13 bases and V 2 bases, and 17 bases lay outside the gene matches. Germline-derived CDR1 and CDR2 are MDHEN and SYDVKM. CDR3 loop: CASSLGGGREVKGQFF. In DNA, the CDR3 is TGTGCCAGCAGTTTAGGAGGCGGGAGAGAGGTTAAAGGACAGTTCTTC.

The gene calls are TRBV6-5 and TRBJ1-3, with D perhaps matching TRBD1 (5 bases). Germline-derived CDR1 and CDR2 are MNHEY and SVGAGI. The CDR3 is 14 amino acids. With 4 bases removed from V and 4 bases from J, the gap between germline ends came to 11 bases. CDR3 region: CASSWQGEGNTIYF. CDR3 nucleotide sequence: TGTGCCAGCAGTTGGCAGGGCGAAGGAAACACCATATATTTT.

The chain is built from TRBV24-1 and TRBJ2-5; 10 bases match TRBD1. Germline V gene data show CDR1 as KGHDR and CDR2 as SFDVKD. V was pared by 2 bases and J by 5 bases, with 1 base of the junction left unmatched. This CDR3 has 14 amino acids. The CDR3 loop reads CATSDSDRGETQYF. The CDR3 DNA reads TGTGCCACCAGTGATTCGGACAGGGGGGAGACCCAGTACTTC.

The chain recombines TRBV30 with TRBJ1-2; a possible D gene is TRBD1 (6 bases). This CDR3 region has 15 residues. Germline loops: CDR1 GTSNPN, CDR2 SVGIG (reference sequence). With 0 bases removed from V and 6 bases from J, the gap between germline ends came to 17 bases. The DNA for the CDR3 is TGTGCCTGGAGTGTACCCCACAGGGCTACCCATGGCTACACCTTC. It yields the protein CAWSVPHRATHGYTF.

The chain employs TRBV19 and TRBJ2-2; no definite D call. V lost 2 bases to trimming and J lost 1 base, with 8 bases between them. This CDR3 contains 15 residues. Germline loops: CDR1 LNHDA, CDR2 SQIVND (reference sequence). CDR3 bases: TGTGCCAGTAGTATATATGGCTTGAACACCGGGGAGCTGTTTTTT. Its translation is CASSIYGLNTGELFF.

This sequence joins TRBV7-9 and TRBJ2-2; 9 bases line up with TRBD1. The V segment lost 4 bases and the J segment 2 bases; nucleotides outside the gene matches: 2. CDR1 is SEHNR, CDR2 FQNEAQ, per germline (reference sequence). This CDR3 is built from 15 residues. The CDR3 sequence: CASSWGQGNTGELFF. The CDR3 DNA is TGTGCCAGCAGCTGGGGACAGGGTAACACCGGGGAGCTGTTTTTT.

The chain employs TRBV28 and TRBJ2-7, with 9 bases aligning to TRBD2. Trimming at V came to 1 base and at J to 7 bases, leaving 8 bases not matched to a gene. CDR3 size: 15 residues. Germline V lookup: CDR1 MDHEN, CDR2 SYDVKM. CDR3 nucleotide sequence: TGTGCCAGCAGTTTATCGGCGGGGGGGCCGAAAGAGCAGTACTTC. This sequence encodes CASSLSAGGPKEQYF.

V is TRBV2 and J is TRBJ1-5; D is uncertain. The V gene's germline CDR1 is SNHLY and CDR2 FYNNEI. CDR3 length: 14 residues. V was shortened by 4 bases and J by 0 bases, with 7 bases between the two germline ends. CDR3 nucleotides: TGTGCCAGCAGTGGCGGCAGTAGCAATCAGCCCCAGCATTTT. Its translation is CASSGGSSNQPQHF.

This chain uses TRBV5-1 with TRBJ1-5; TRBD1 might be the D (6 bases). CDR1 SGHRS and CDR2 YFSETQ come from the germline V gene. The V and J ends lost 4 bases and 2 bases respectively, with 16 bases between them. The CDR3 extends over 16 amino acids. CDR3 DNA: TGCGCCAGCAGCCCACAGGGAGCTAATGGCAATCAGCCCCAGCATTTT. Residues: CASSPQGANGNQPQHF.

The V and J genes are TRBV9 and TRBJ1-3; 10 bases line up with TRBD1. The CDR3 runs to 18 residues. Germline-derived CDR1 and CDR2 are SGDLS and YYNGEE. V shed 6 bases, J shed 3 bases, and the junction held 15 bases outside the gene matches. The DNA of the CDR3 is TGTGCCAGCAACCCCACTCGCCGGGACAGGGGCATTGGAAACACCATATATTTT. Protein: CASNPTRRDRGIGNTIYF.